These 5 T cell receptor beta chains share one sample of origin, sequenced in a study of T cells and Merkel cell carcinoma outcomes. Only in-frame clones appear in the TCRdb table, and some are missing; sequencing was by immunoSEQ multiplex PCR. The sample contains about 19,000 clones, roughly four fifths of which appear only once. Sequenced: tumor tissue from Merkel cell carcinoma. These receptors all come from a human donor with Merkel cell carcinoma.

DNA for the CDR3: TGTGCCAGCAGTTACTCCGCCCGGGGGATTCTGGATACGCAGTATTTT. Its translation: CASSYSARGILDTQYF. This chain connects TRBV6-5 to TRBJ2-3; a weak D match, TRBD2 (6 bases). Germline CDR1 MNHEY, CDR2 SVGAGI. V shed 0 bases and J shed 6 bases, with 16 bases lying between them. This CDR3 comprises 16 residues.

This clone occurred once. CDR3 nucleotide sequence: TGTGCCAGCAGCTTCCCGGGACCGGGTCGTGAGGCTTTCTTT. Protein: CASSFPGPGREAFF. The V and J genes are TRBV5-4 and TRBJ1-1; TRBD1 is a possible D gene (5 bases). Deletions cut 2 bases from V and 11 bases from J, with 19 bases between. The CDR3 has 14 amino acids. CDR1 and CDR2 from the germline V gene are SGHNT and YYREEE (reference sequence).

This clone was seen more than once but under ten times. This chain uses TRBV7-2 with TRBJ2-5; D is unclear. Germline lookup yields CDR1 SGHTA and CDR2 FQGNSA. The length of the CDR3 is 10 residues. Trimming took 5 bases from V and 2 from J, leaving 0 bases between them. CDR3 in amino acids: CASSQETQYF. The CDR3 DNA is TGTGCCAGCAGCCAAGAGACCCAGTACTTC.

The rearrangement uses TRBV7-2 and TRBJ1-5, with D possibly being TRBD1 (6 bases). Germline CDR1 is SGHTA and CDR2 is FQGNSA. CDR3 length: 17 amino acids. Trimming cost V 1 base and J 4 bases, with 17 bases left between them. The CDR3 protein is CASSLVPLRGWNQPQHF. The CDR3 nucleotides read TGTGCCAGCAGCTTAGTGCCCCTCAGGGGATGGAATCAGCCCCAGCATTTT.

The chain couples TRBV2 to TRBJ1-5; TRBD1 is a possible D gene (6 bases). The CDR3 loop spans 15 amino acids. Germline-derived CDR1 and CDR2 are SNHLY and FYNNEI. V lost 0 bases and J 3 bases, leaving 9 bases between the germline ends. The CDR3 loop reads CASSEATGSNQPQHF. DNA of the CDR3: TGTGCCAGCAGTGAAGCTACAGGGTCCAATCAGCCCCAGCATTTT.